Presented here are 9 T cell receptor beta chains from one specimen sequenced in a study of blood T cell repertoires in COVID-19 (dated by TCRdb to between 2020 and 2021). The library was prepared using the immunoSEQ multiplex PCR assay. This immuneACCESS table, as held by TCRdb, lists in-frame sequences with V and J called but not all clones. Of the missing ones, under half trace to an unresolved V gene in checked studies; the others have no known cause. The sample yields over 350,000 clones; more than 70% were counted once. Clones ranked in the top ten supply about 1.2% of the sample. The source material was PBMCs or T cells enriched from blood (not recorded which). These receptors all stem from a woman between 18 and 30 years old who had recovered from COVID-19.

This chain connects TRBV19 to TRBJ1-6; 7 nucleotides match TRBD1. The germline V gene encodes CDR1 LNHDA and CDR2 SQIVND (reference sequence). The CDR3 is 15 residues long. Trimming at V came to 3 bases and at J to 10 bases, leaving 9 bases not matched to a gene. The CDR3 loop reads CASSMVDRDSSPLHF. The CDR3 bases are TGTGCCAGTAGTATGGTCGACAGGGATTCATCACCCCTCCACTTT.

This clone was seen more than once but under ten times. The V and J genes are TRBV28 and TRBJ1-1; maybe TRBD1 (5 bases). The CDR3 is 13 residues long. CDR1 and CDR2 (germline): MDHEN, SYDVKM. The V and J ends lost 8 bases and 1 base respectively, with 11 bases between them. CDR3 in DNA: TGTGCCAGCCGAATAAGGGGGAACACTGAAGCTTTCTTT. Its protein is CASRIRGNTEAFF.

The rearrangement joins TRBV18 to TRBJ1-3; a possible D gene is TRBD1 (6 bases). Germline V lookup: CDR1 KGHSH, CDR2 LQKENI. The CDR3 covers 15 residues. Trimming took 6 bases from V and 2 from J, leaving 14 bases between them. The CDR3 DNA sequence: TGTGCCAGCTCTCCAGATTACAGGGCTGGAAACACCATATATTTT. Translating gives CASSPDYRAGNTIYF.

In regard to this clone: The sample has other DNA sequences that encode this CDR3 too. The chain's CDR3 is CASSGQGNSPLHF. The CDR3 DNA sequence: TGTGCCAGTAGTGGGCAGGGGAATTCACCCCTCCACTTT. This sequence joins TRBV19 and TRBJ1-6, with D maybe TRBD1 (6 bases). The V end was cut by 5 bases, the J end by 7 bases, with 9 bases between. The CDR3 is 13 residues long. Germline CDR1 reads LNHDA; CDR2 reads SQIVND (reference sequence).

The chain combines TRBV6-5 with TRBJ1-2, with 9 bases fitting TRBD1. CDR3 size: 15 residues. Germline V lookup: CDR1 MNHEY, CDR2 SVGAGI. V gave up 4 bases and J gave up 2 bases; unmatched junction bases: 5. CDR3 region: CASSSYGTGNYGYTF. The CDR3 bases are TGTGCCAGCAGTTCTTACGGGACAGGGAACTATGGCTACACCTTC.

This clone was counted between two and nine times. The chain joins TRBV12-5 to TRBJ2-1; 9 bases are a match to TRBD1. The CDR3 totals 17 residues. The germline CDR1 and CDR2 sequences are LGHNT and FRNRAP. Unmatched junction bases numbered 6, after V lost 2 bases and J lost 1 base. CDR3 region: CASGLTPGTGSYNEQFF. CDR3 nucleotides: TGTGCTAGTGGTTTGACCCCCGGGACAGGGTCCTACAATGAGCAGTTCTTC. Using reference TRBV12-5 and TRBJ2-1 for the parts outside the CDR3, the full variable domain is DARVTQTPRHKVTEMGQEVTMRCQPILGHNTVFWYRQTMMQGLELLAYFRNRAPLDDSGMPKDRFSAEMPDATLATLKIQPSEPRDSAVYFCASGLTPGTGSYNEQFFGPGTRLTVL.

V and J are TRBV18 and TRBJ1-2; 10 positions match TRBD1. Germline V lookup: CDR1 KGHSH, CDR2 LQKENI. V was clipped by 0 bases and J by 7 bases; unmatched bases: 5. The CDR3 runs to 15 residues. CDR3 protein: CASSPPTGGGSGYTF. CDR3 sequence (DNA): TGTGCCAGCTCACCACCGACAGGGGGCGGGAGTGGCTACACCTTC.

This chain joins TRBV7-3 and TRBJ2-5; a possible D gene is TRBD1 (6 bases). Germline CDR1 and CDR2: SGHTA and FQGTGA. This CDR3 comprises 15 residues. Between the trimmed V and J ends, which lost 4 bases and 4 bases, there was a span of 16 bases. This chain's CDR3 is CASSSAPTGTETQYF. The CDR3 nucleotides are TGTGCCAGCAGCTCCGCCCCGACAGGAACAGAGACCCAGTACTTC.

This clone was observed a single time. V gene TRBV6-6 combines with J gene TRBJ1-5; TRBD1 aligns across 9 bases. Germline V gene sequence: CDR1 MNHNY, CDR2 SVGAGI (reference sequence). CDR3 length equals 15 residues. V lost 5 bases to trimming and J lost 6 bases; unmatched junction nucleotides: 8. The CDR3 region has the DNA TGTGCCAGCAGTACTACAGGGGGCTCGGTTCAGCCCCAGCATTTT. Translated, it gives CASSTTGGSVQPQHF.